The 8 T cell receptor beta chains given below trace back to one sample, sequenced in a study of monozygotic twins with inflammatory bowel disease. TCRdb re-called the 5' RACE reads, yielding one record per CDR3 amino acid sequence without DNA. Recorded for this sample: about 420,000 distinct CDR3 sequences. The sequencing input was blood. These receptors came from a human donor with ulcerative colitis or Crohn's disease, or a healthy co-twin of an affected twin (not recorded which).

The rearrangement uses TRBV28 and TRBJ2-2; TCRdb returns TRBD1, unconfirmable since there is no DNA. This CDR3 is 13 amino acids long. In germline, CDR1 is MDHEN, CDR2 SYDVKM. The CDR3 loop is CASNLGGPGELFF.

The gene calls are TRBV7-9 and TRBJ1-3. The V gene's germline CDR1 is SEHNR and CDR2 FQNEAQ (reference sequence). There are 15 residues in the CDR3. CDR3 sequence reads: CASSTPSSSGNTIYF.

The chain joins TRBV6-2 or TRBV6-3 to TRBJ1-1. The CDR3 runs to 16 residues. Germline assignment: CDR1 MNHEY and CDR2 SVGEGT. CDR3 amino acids: CASIQAGLPIYTEAFF.

The genes are TRBV27 and TRBJ2-3. This CDR3 region has 14 residues. Germline assignment: CDR1 MNHEY and CDR2 SMNVEV (reference sequence). This chain's CDR3 is CASSFFGEADTQYF.

The genes are TRBV6-5 and TRBJ1-1. Germline CDR1 reads MNHEY; CDR2 reads SVGAGI. The CDR3 has 13 residues. CDR3 sequence reads: CASSYGENTEAFF.

The genes are TRBV19 and TRBJ2-1. Germline assignment: CDR1 LNHDA and CDR2 SQIVND (reference sequence). The CDR3 covers 14 residues. The CDR3 sequence: CASSIVGSYNEQFF.

The chain is built from TRBV4-2 and TRBJ1-1. The length of the CDR3 is 15 residues. Germline V lookup: CDR1 LGHNA, CDR2 YNFKEQ. CDR3 region: CASSQERGRNTEAFF.

This sequence joins TRBV7-2 and TRBJ2-5; with no DNA, the TCRdb D assignment of TRBD1 cannot be verified. Looked up from germline, CDR1 is SGHTA and CDR2 is FQGNSA. The CDR3 sequence is 15 residues long. The CDR3 sequence: CASRLDRGQQETQYF.